This note documents a single T cell receptor (beta chain) sequence. Its target is not known. This sample was included in a study of T cell responses to AZD1222 COVID-19 vaccine. Germline-derived CDR1 and CDR2 are LGHDT and YNNKEL (reference sequence). Trimming cost V 4 bases and J 1 base, with 10 bases left between them. This CDR3 has 14 residues. Measured with immunoSEQ multiplex PCR; TCRdb has only the in-frame clones, and not every one. The table shows over 100,000 clones, with 75% to 90% occurring only once. General observations from the study: Spike-specific TCR breadth rose after two AZD1222 doses, and depth rose as well.

This receptor was obtained from an adult in good health. Sequenced here: peripheral blood, sampled on day 0 of AZD1222 vaccination. The chain links TRBV3-1 (or the pseudogene TRBV3-2) to TRBJ2-5; D possibly corresponds to TRBD1 (6 bases). CDR3 residues: CASSLGQLQETQYF. The CDR3 DNA reads as TGTGCCAGCAGCCTTGGACAGCTCCAAGAGACCCAGTACTTC.